Given below is one TCR beta chain in context. What it binds is unknown. Losses at the gene ends were 5 bases for V and 3 bases for J; bases not matched to a gene: 4. This CDR3 has 15 amino acids. Germline V gene data show CDR1 as SGHAT and CDR2 as FQNNGV. These data belong to a study of T cells in Graves' hyperthyroidism and ophthalmopathy. The patients, who ranged from 18 to 65 in age, presented with newly diagnosed hyperthyroidism lasting under 2 months. It was uncontrolled infection, other autoimmune disease, pregnancy or lactation that excluded patients. TCR beta CDR3 regions were amplified from RNA transcripts. HTBI primers were employed in a first-round RT-PCR of the TCR CDR3. One entry per CDR3 protein, called by TCRdb with MiXCR from the multiplex PCR reads. The sample contains approximately 400,000 distinct CDR3 sequences, 15% to 19% of which appear only once. Overall study results and limits: Ophthalmopathy onset followed model prediction by a median about six months. The authors' 13 V-J model separated ophthalmopathy from stable hyperthyroidism.

Sequenced input: blood. The chain uses TRBV11-2 and TRBJ2-1, with 10 bases that match TRBD2. The sequence derives from a woman between 18 and 30 years old with Graves' hyperthyroidism. CDR3 sequence reads: CASSTLAGVYNEQFF. Here the CDR3 DNA reads TGTGCCAGCAGCACGCTAGCGGGAGTCTACAATGAGCAGTTCTTC.